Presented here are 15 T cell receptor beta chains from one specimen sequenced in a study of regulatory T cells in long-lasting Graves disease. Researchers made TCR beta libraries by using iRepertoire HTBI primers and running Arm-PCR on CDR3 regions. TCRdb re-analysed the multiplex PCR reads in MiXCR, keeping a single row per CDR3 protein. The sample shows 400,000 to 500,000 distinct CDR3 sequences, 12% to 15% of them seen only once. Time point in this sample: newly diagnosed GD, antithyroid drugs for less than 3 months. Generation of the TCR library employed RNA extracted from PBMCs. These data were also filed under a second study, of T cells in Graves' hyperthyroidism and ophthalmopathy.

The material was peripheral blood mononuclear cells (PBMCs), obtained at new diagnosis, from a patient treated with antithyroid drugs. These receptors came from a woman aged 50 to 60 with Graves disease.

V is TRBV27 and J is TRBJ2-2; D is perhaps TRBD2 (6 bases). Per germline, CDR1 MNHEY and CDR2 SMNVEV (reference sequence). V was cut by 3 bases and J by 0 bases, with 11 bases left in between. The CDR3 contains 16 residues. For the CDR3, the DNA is TGTGCCAGCAGTTTTCTGAGGAGGGCGAACACCGGGGAGCTGTTTTTT. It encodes CASSFLRRANTGELFF.

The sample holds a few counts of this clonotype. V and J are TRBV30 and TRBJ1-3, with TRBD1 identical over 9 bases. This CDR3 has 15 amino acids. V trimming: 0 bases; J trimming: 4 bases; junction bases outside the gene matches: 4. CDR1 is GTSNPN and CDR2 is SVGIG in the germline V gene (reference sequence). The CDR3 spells CAWSVAGTGGNTIYF. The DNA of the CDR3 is TGTGCCTGGAGTGTGGCCGGGACAGGGGGAAACACCATATATTTT.

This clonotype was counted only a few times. This chain's CDR3 is CASSNRSIRTEAFF. The CDR3 DNA follows: TGTGCCAGCAGTAACAGGAGCATCCGCACTGAAGCTTTCTTT. V usage is TRBV6-1 and J usage is TRBJ1-1, with TRBD1 as a possible D gene (5 bases). Trimming took off 5 bases at V and 4 bases at J, with 14 bases between the two ends. Germline V lookup: CDR1 MNHNS, CDR2 SASEGT. The CDR3 runs to 14 residues.

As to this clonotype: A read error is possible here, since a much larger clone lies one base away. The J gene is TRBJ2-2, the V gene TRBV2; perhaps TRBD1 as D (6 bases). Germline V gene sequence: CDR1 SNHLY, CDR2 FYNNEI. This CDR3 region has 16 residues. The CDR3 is CASNQDSPMNTGEPFF. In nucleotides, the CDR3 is TGTGCCAGCAATCAGGACAGTCCGATGAACACCGGGGAGCCGTTTTTT.

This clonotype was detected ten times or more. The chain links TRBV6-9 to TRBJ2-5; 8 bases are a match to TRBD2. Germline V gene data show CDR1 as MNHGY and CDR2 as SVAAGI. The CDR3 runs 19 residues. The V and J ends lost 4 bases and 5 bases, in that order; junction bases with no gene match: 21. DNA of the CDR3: TGTGCCAGCAGTTCAAACGGGCTTGGGCTAGCGGGCCCCCGGGAGACCCAGTACTTC. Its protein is CASSSNGLGLAGPRETQYF.

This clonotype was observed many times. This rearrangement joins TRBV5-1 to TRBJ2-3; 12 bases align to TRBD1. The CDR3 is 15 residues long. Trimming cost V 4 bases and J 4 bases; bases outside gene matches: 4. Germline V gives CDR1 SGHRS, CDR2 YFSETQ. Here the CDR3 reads CASSSGTGGADTQYF. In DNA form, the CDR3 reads TGCGCCAGCAGCAGCGGGACAGGGGGCGCAGATACGCAGTATTTT.

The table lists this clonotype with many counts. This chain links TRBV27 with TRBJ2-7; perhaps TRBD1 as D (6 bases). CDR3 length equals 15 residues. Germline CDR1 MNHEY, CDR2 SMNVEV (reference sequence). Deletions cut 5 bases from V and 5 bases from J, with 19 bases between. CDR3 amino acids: CASSHEKQGNHEQYF. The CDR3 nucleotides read TGTGCCAGCAGTCACGAGAAGCAGGGGAACCACGAGCAGTACTTC.

DNA for the CDR3: TGTGCCAGCAGCTTATCGCACGGGATGAACACTGAAGCTTTCTTT. Amino acids: CASSLSHGMNTEAFF. This chain uses TRBV7-3 with TRBJ1-1; no clear D gene. The ends were cut back, 2 bases at V and 0 bases at J, with 10 bases in the middle. CDR3 length: 15 residues. CDR1 is SGHTA, CDR2 FQGTGA, per germline. Supplemented by reference TRBV7-3 and TRBJ1-1, the full variable domain reads GAGVSQTPSNKVTEKGKYVELRCDPISGHTALYWYRQSLGQGPEFLIYFQGTGAADDSGLPNDRFFAVRPEGSVSTLKIQRTERGDSAVYLCASSLSHGMNTEAFFGQGTRLTVV.

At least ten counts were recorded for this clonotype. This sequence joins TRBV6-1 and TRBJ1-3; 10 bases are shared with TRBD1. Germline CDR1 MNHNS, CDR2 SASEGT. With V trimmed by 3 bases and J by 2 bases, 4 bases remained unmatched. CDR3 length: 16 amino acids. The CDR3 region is CASSERGTGAGNTIYF. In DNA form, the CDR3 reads TGTGCCAGCAGTGAGCGAGGGACAGGGGCTGGAAACACCATATATTTT.

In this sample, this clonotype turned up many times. This chain's CDR3 is CASTSSGTNYNEQFF. For the CDR3, the DNA is TGTGCCAGCACCTCTAGCGGAACCAACTACAATGAGCAGTTCTTC. The chain combines TRBV28 with TRBJ2-1, with 7 bases identical to TRBD2. V dropped 7 bases and J dropped 3; count of bases not matched to a gene: 9. Germline values: CDR1 MDHEN, CDR2 SYDVKM. CDR3 length equals 15 residues. The variable domain in full, completed from reference TRBV28 and TRBJ2-1, reads DVKVTQSSRYLVKRTGEKVFLECVQDMDHENMFWYRQDPGLGLRLIYFSYDVKMKEKGDIPEGYSVSREKKERFSLILESASTNQTSMYLCASTSSGTNYNEQFFGPGTRLTVL.

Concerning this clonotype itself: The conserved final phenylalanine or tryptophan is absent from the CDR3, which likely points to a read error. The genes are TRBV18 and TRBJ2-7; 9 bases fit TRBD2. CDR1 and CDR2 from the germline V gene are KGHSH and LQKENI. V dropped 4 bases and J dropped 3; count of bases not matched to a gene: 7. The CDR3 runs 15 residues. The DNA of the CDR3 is TGTGCCAGCTCACAATTAGCGGGGGCTTACTACGAGCAGTACTCC. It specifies CASSQLAGAYYEQYS.

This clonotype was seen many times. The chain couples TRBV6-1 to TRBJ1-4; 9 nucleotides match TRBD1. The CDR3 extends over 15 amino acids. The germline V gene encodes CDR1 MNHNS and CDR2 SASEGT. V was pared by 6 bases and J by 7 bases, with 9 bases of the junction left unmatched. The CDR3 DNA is TGTGCCAGCAGATCCACAGGGGGCGAGGGTGAAAAACTGTTTTTT. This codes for CASRSTGGEGEKLFF.

The CDR3 protein is CSARGLTADPTGEKLFF. In DNA form, the CDR3 reads TGCAGTGCTAGAGGACTCACCGCGGACCCCACGGGGGAAAAACTGTTTTTT. The J gene is TRBJ1-4, the V gene TRBV20-1; D is uncertain. The CDR3 is 17 amino acids. Germline V lookup: CDR1 DFQATT, CDR2 SNEGSKA (reference sequence). V lost 1 base and J lost 8, with 23 bases in between.

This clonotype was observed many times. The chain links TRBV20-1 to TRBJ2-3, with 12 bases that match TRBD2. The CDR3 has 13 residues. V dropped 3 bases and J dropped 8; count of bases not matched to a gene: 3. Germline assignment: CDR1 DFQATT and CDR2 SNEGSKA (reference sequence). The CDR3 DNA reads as TGCAGTGCTAGGCTAGCGGGAGGGCCTACGCAGTATTTT. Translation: CSARLAGGPTQYF.

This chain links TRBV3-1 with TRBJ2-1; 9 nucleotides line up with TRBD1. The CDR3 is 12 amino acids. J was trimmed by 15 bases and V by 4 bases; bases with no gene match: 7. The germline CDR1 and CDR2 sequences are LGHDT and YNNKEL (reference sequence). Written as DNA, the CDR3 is TGTGCCAGCAGCCGCGGACAGGGGCGAGGGTTCTTC. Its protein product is CASSRGQGRGFF.